This T cell receptor beta chain was obtained from a study of CD8 T cells in Susac syndrome (dated by TCRdb to between 2019 and 2020). With respect to the entire study: Repertoire sequencing was used to test whether CD8+ T cell activation and differentiation in Susac syndrome was antigen driven. The clonality of the CD8+ T cell repertoire was compared across approximately eleven healthy donors, around 14 Susac syndrome patients and fewer than 16 multiple sclerosis patients.

General study outcomes and caveats: The number of individuals in the TCR sequencing and HLA analysis was acknowledged as relatively small.

With respect to this clonotype: It has no known antigen specificity. No much larger clonotype is one base removed from it; base qualities were not supplied.

Peripheral blood CD8+ and CD4+ T cells from healthy donors, Susac syndrome patients and multiple sclerosis patients were profiled by high-throughput TCR beta sequencing. Treatment-naive patients with stable or active relapsing-remitting disease fulfilling revised McDonald criteria were used as multiple sclerosis controls. Bulk CD8+ and CD4+ T cells were purified by magnetic negative isolation, whereas CD8+ TEMRA cells were enriched by FACS. Blood was collected in EDTA tubes and processed within 24 hours, with PBMCs isolated through density gradient centrifugation. PBMCs destined for TCR sequencing were cryopreserved in liquid nitrogen and later thawed in a 37 °C water bath. Purity of sorted or isolated CD4+, CD8+ and CD8+ TEMRA cells was at least 90%. RNA was extracted using the RNeasy kit, and about 0.45 to 1 ug of the RNA was reverse transcribed with random hexamers. The immunoSEQ multiplex PCR assay, covering 54 Vbeta and 13 Jbeta segments, was used to amplify TCR beta CDR3 regions. Bias from PCR amplification was corrected by using a synthetic template baseline for primer optimization and for computational correction. From the authors' description of their analysis: Reads were annotated to V, D and J genes according to IMGT and were analyzed with immunoSEQ Analyzer, with only productive sequences retained. Clonality was computed as one minus Shannon entropy normalized by log2 of the number of productive unique sequences. For each patient and control, public and private clones were evaluated within the 100 most prevalent clones. A clone was defined as Susac-specific if it was absent from the healthy and MS cohorts, from some 980 published viral clones and from other ImmuneACCESS disease sequences. TCRdb passed the public sequencing reads through fastp at Q25 and MiXCR, retaining productive beta sequences. Entries are consolidated by CDR3 protein sequence, retaining the most common genes and DNA. TCRdb, rather than the study authors, made the V and J calls. The sample includes roughly 300,000 distinct CDR3 sequences, with around 84% observed a single time. The ten biggest clones cover about 0.11% of the sample.

The sequence was obtained from a human donor with multiple sclerosis. Source material: CD8+ T cells from PBMCs.

The CDR3 reads as follows: CASSAEAGWQETQYF. The DNA is TGTGCCAGCAGCGCGGAGGCGGGGTGGCAAGAGACCCAGTACTTC. This sequence uses TRBV9 and TRBJ2-5; TRBD2 is perhaps the D gene, given 6 matching bases. Relative to germline, V is 3 bases shorter and J is 2 bases shorter, with 14 bases between their ends. The CDR3 runs 15 amino acids, cysteine and phenylalanine included. The entry retains the CDR3 DNA only, 45 bases that are in frame from base 1. CDR1 and CDR2, per the germline V gene, are SGDLS and YYNGEE.